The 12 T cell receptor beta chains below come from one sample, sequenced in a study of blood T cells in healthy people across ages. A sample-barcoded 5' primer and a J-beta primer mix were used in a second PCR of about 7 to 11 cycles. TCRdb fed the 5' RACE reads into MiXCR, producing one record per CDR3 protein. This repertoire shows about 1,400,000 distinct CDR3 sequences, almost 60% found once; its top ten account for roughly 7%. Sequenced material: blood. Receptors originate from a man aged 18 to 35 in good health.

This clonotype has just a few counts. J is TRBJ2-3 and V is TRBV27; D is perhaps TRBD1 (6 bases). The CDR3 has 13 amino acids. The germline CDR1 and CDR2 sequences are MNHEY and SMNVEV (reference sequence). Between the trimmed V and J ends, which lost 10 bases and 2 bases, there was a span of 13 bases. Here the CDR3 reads CATLGQPTDTQYF. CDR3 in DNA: TGTGCCACCCTCGGACAGCCCACAGATACGCAGTATTTT.

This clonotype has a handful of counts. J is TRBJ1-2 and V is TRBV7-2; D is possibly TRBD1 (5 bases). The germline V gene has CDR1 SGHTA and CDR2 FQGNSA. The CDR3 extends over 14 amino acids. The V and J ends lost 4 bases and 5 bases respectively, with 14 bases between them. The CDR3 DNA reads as TGTGCCAGCAGCTCCCCCGGGGGTGTATATGGCTACACCTTC. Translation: CASSSPGGVYGYTF.

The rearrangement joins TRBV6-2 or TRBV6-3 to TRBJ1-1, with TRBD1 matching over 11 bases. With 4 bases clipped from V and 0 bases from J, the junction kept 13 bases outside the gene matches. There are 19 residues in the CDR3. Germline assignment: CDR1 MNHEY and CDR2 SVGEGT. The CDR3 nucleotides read TGTGCCAGCAGTTTTGCCCTTACCGGGACAGGGGGTGTGAACACTGAAGCTTTCTTT. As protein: CASSFALTGTGGVNTEAFF.

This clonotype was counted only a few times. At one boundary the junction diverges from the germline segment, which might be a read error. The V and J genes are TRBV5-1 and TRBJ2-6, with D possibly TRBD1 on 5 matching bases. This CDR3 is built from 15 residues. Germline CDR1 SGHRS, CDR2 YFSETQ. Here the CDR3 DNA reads TGTGCCAGCAGCTTAGGGGTTGCTGGGGCCAACGTCCTGACTTTC. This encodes CASSLGVAGANVLTF.

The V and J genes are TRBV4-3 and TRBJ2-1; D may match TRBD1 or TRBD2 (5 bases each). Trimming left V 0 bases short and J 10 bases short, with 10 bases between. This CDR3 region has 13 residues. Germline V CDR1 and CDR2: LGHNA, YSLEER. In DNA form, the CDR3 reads TGCGCCAGCAGCCAAGATGGTGGGACGGAGCAGTTCTTC. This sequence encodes CASSQDGGTEQFF.

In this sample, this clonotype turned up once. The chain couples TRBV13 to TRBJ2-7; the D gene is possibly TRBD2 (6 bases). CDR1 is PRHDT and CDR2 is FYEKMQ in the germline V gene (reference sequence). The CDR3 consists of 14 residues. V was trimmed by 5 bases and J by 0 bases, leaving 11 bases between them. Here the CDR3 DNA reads TGTGCCAGCAGCCGGGACTCCAACTCCTACGAGCAGTACTTC. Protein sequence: CASSRDSNSYEQYF.

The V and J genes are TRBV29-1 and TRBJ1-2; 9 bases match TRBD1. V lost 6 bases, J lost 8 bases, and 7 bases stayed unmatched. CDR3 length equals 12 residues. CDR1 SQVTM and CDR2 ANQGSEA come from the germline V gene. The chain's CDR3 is CSVITGGKGYTF. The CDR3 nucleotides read TGCAGCGTGATTACAGGGGGCAAAGGCTACACCTTC. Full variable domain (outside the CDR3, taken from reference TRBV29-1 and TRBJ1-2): SAVISQKPSRDICQRGTSLTIQCQVDSQVTMMFWYRQQPGQSLTLIATANQGSEATYESGFVIDKFPISRPNLTFSTLTVSNMSPEDSSIYLCSVITGGKGYTFGSGTRLTVV.

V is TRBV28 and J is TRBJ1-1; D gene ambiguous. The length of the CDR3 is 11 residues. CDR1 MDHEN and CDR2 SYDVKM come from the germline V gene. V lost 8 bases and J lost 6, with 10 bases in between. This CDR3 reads CASGTYSEAFF. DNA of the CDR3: TGTGCCAGCGGAACGTACTCTGAAGCTTTCTTT.

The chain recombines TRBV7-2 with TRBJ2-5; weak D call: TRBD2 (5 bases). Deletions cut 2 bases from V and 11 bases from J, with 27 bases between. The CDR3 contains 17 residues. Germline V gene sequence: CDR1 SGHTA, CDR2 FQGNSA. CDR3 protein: CASSLTWAGRARTEQYF. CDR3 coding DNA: TGTGCCAGCAGCTTAACTTGGGCGGGCCGTGCGAGAACTGAGCAGTACTTC.

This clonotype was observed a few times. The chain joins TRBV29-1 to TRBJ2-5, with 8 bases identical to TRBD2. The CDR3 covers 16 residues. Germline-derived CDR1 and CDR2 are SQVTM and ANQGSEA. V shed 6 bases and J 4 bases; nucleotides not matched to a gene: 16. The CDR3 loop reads CSVDSISGERAETQYF. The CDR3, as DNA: TGCAGCGTAGACTCAATTAGCGGGGAGAGGGCAGAGACCCAGTACTTC.

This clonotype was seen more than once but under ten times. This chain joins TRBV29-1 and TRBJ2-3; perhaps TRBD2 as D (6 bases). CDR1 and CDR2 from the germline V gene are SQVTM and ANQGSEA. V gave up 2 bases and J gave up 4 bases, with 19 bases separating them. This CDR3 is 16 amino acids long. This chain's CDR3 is CSVEFTSSDVADTQYF. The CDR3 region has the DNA TGCAGCGTTGAATTTACTAGCTCTGATGTCGCAGATACGCAGTATTTT.

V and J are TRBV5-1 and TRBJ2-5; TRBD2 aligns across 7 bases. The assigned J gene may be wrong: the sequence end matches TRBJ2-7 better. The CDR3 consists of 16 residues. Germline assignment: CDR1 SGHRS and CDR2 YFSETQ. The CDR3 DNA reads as TGCGCCAGCAGCTCGCCGACGAGCGGGATGACCCACGAGCAGTACTTC. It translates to CASSSPTSGMTHEQYF.